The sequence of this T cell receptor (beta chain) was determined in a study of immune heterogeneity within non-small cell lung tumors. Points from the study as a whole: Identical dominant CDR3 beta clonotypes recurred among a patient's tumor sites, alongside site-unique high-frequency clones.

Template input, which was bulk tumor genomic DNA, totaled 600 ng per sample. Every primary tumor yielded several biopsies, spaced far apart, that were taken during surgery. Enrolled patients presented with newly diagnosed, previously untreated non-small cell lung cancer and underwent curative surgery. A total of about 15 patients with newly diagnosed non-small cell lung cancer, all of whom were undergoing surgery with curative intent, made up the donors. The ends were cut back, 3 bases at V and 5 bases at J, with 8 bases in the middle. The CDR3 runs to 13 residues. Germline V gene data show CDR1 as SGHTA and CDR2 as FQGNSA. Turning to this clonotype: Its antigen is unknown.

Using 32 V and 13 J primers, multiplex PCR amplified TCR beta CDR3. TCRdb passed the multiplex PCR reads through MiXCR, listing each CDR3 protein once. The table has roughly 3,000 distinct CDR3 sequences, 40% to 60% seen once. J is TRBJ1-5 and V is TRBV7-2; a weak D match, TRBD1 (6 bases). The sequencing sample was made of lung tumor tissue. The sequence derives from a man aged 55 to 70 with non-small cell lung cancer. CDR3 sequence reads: CASSLRQDQPQHF. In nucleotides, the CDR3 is TGTGCCAGCAGCTTGAGACAGGATCAGCCCCAGCATTTT.